The clone carrying this T cell receptor beta chain was observed a single time. In germline, CDR1 is SGHDT, CDR2 YYEEEE. The CDR3 runs 12 residues. V lost 4 bases, J lost 8 bases, and 12 bases lay in between. This record comes from a study of blood T cell repertoires in COVID-19. Study information: PBMCs, B-cell-depleted T cells, or T cells provided the cDNA or gDNA that made up the material.

Per the authors' pipeline: Amplified reference gene primers provided the basis for estimating nucleated cell counts. The method was immunoSEQ multiplex PCR; TCRdb's version includes in-frame clones alone and lacks a portion of them. D and trimming were read from the DNA, whereas the V and J calls and clone size are those reported in that table. The table has 150,000 to 200,000 clones, 82% seen once. Sequenced input: peripheral blood. J is TRBJ1-2 and V is TRBV5-6; maybe TRBD1 (5 bases). This TCR was recovered from a woman between 65 and 79 years old with acute or convalescent COVID-19. DNA of the CDR3: TGTGCCAGCAGCCGAGACAGAGACGGCTACACCTTC. This codes for CASSRDRDGYTF.